Following are 4 T cell receptor beta chains from one sample sequenced in a study of blood T cell repertoires in COVID-19. The method was immunoSEQ multiplex PCR; TCRdb's version includes in-frame clones alone and lacks a portion of them. The sample lists about 97,000 clones; roughly 89% were seen once. The sequenced material came from peripheral blood. The receptor source for this set is a human donor in a cohort sampled during active COVID-19.

The table lists this clone with a count of one. The rearrangement uses TRBV18 and TRBJ1-1, with a tentative D call TRBD1 (6 bases). With 8 bases removed from V and 5 bases from J, the gap between germline ends came to 18 bases. Germline V gene lookup returns CDR1 KGHSH and CDR2 LQKENI. This CDR3 is built from 14 residues. The CDR3 here is CASHREQVGTEAFF. In DNA form, the CDR3 reads TGTGCCAGCCACAGGGAACAGGTCGGAACTGAAGCTTTCTTT. Using reference TRBV18 and TRBJ1-1 for the parts outside the CDR3, the full variable domain is NAGVMQNPRHLVRRRGQEARLRCSPMKGHSHVYWYRQLPEEGLKFMVYLQKENIIDESGMPKERFSAEFPKEGPSILRIQQVVRGDSAAYFCASHREQVGTEAFFGQGTRLTVV.

This chain links TRBV7-2 with TRBJ2-7, with no clear D. Trimming removed 5 bases at V and 7 bases at J, with 21 bases between. The germline V gene encodes CDR1 SGHTA and CDR2 FQGNSA. The CDR3 consists of 15 residues. The CDR3 loop reads CASSPQATSSGEQYF. As DNA, the CDR3 is TGTGCCAGCAGCCCGCAAGCCACGAGTTCGGGTGAGCAGTACTTC.

The table lists this clone with a count of one. The chain has TRBV27 and TRBJ1-5, with 8 bases identical to TRBD1. J was trimmed by 3 bases and V by 5 bases; bases with no gene match: 9. The CDR3 covers 16 residues. Germline V gene data show CDR1 as MNHEY and CDR2 as SMNVEV (reference sequence). The CDR3 DNA reads as TGTGCCAGCAGTGCCAGGGGGCCGGTCCCCAATCAGCCCCAGCATTTT. Its protein is CASSARGPVPNQPQHF.

This chain joins TRBV5-1 and TRBJ2-1, with 9 bases fitting TRBD2. Germline CDR1 reads SGHRS; CDR2 reads YFSETQ. Trimming cost V 0 bases and J 0 bases; bases outside gene matches: 1. The CDR3 loop spans 16 amino acids. CDR3 nucleotide sequence: TGCGCCAGCAGCTTGGATAGCGGGAGCTCCTACAATGAGCAGTTCTTC. Its translation: CASSLDSGSSYNEQFF.